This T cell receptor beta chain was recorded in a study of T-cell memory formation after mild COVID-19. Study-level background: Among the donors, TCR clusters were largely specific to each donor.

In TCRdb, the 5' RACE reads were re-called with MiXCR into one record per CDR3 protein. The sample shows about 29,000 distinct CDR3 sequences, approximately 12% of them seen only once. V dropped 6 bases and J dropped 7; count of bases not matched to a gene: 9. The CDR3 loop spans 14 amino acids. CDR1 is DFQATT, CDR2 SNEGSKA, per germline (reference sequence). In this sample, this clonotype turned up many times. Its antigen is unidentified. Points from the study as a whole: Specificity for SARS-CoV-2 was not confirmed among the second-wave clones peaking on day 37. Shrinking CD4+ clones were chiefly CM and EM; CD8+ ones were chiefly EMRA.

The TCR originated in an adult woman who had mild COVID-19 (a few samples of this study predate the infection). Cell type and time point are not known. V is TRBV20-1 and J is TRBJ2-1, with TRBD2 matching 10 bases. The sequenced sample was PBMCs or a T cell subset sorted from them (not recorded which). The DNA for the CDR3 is TGCAGTGCCCCGAGCGGGAGGGCCCCAAATGAGCAGTTCTTC. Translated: CSAPSGRAPNEQFF.